This T cell receptor (beta chain) originates from a study of cytomegalovirus exposure and HLA in healthy donors. Losses at the gene ends were 0 bases for V and 11 bases for J; bases not matched to a gene: 10. CDR1 and CDR2 (germline): SGHNT, YYREEE (reference sequence). The CDR3 has 14 residues. 13 Jbeta primers and 60 Vbeta primers were used for the PCR. Here immunoSEQ multiplex PCR was the method, and the copy in TCRdb shows in-frame clones only, minus some. The profile shows almost 200,000 clones, about 76% of them singletons. While unrecorded immune exposures were likely, the donors were nominally healthy when sampled.

The genes are TRBV5-4 and TRBJ1-1; 7 positions match TRBD1. This TCR was sampled from a male donor in good health and CMV-seropositive. Sequences were obtained from PBMCs. The CDR3, as DNA: TGTGCCAGCAGCTTGGGTGGGACAGATAGACGGGCTTTCTTT. This translates into CASSLGGTDRRAFF.